The 29 T cell receptor beta chains below all came from one sample that was sequenced in a study of metastatic and nonmetastatic thyroid tumors. TCRdb re-clonotyped the PCR reads via MiXCR. The data contain 15,000 to 25,000 clones, around 25% of them singletons. None of the patients had undergone any treatment ahead of thyroid surgery. Sequencing used blood. Receptors were obtained from a male donor with papillary thyroid cancer or a benign thyroid nodule (not recorded which). Some clones in this sample may be carry-over from other donors' samples.

This chain uses TRBV27 with TRBJ1-2; 10 bases are a match to TRBD1. The CDR3 is 17 amino acids. V dropped 5 bases and J dropped 0; count of bases not matched to a gene: 9. Germline values: CDR1 MNHEY, CDR2 SMNVEV (reference sequence). This chain's CDR3 is CASSPGQGQTANYGYTF. In DNA, the CDR3 is TGTGCCAGCAGTCCGGGACAGGGGCAAACCGCTAACTATGGCTACACCTTC.

This clone has more than one count but fewer than ten. The chain combines TRBV12-3 or TRBV12-4 with TRBJ1-5; D is undetermined. V was shortened by 4 bases and J by 4 bases, with 8 bases between the two germline ends. CDR3 length: 13 residues. The CDR3 loop is CASSSEVNQPQHF. CDR3 DNA: TGTGCCAGCAGTTCTGAAGTTAATCAGCCCCAGCATTTT.

This clone occurred a few times. The chain couples TRBV6-2 or TRBV6-3 to TRBJ2-7; 11 bases map to TRBD2. There are 15 residues in the CDR3. Trimming at V came to 5 bases and at J to 0 bases, leaving 3 bases not matched to a gene. Per the germline V gene, CDR1 is MNHEY and CDR2 is SVGEGT. The CDR3 reads CASSTGTSGSYEQYF. The CDR3 nucleotides read TGTGCCAGCAGTACTGGGACTAGCGGCTCCTACGAGCAGTACTTC.

The chain combines TRBV6-1 with TRBJ2-2; 8 bases align to TRBD1. Germline CDR1 MNHNS, CDR2 SASEGT. Unmatched junction bases numbered 3, after V lost 4 bases and J lost 5 bases. The CDR3 sequence is 14 residues long. CDR3 sequence reads: CASSGQGLTGELFF. In DNA, the CDR3 is TGTGCCAGCAGTGGACAGGGGTTGACCGGGGAGCTGTTTTTT.

This clone turned up a few times. The V call is TRBV9, the J call TRBJ2-2; 8 nucleotides align to TRBD1. The CDR3 is 16 amino acids. Germline CDR1 reads SGDLS; CDR2 reads YYNGEE. V lost 4 bases and J lost 0; bases outside the gene matches: 5. In nucleotides, the CDR3 is TGTGCCAGCAGCTTACAGGGGGAGACGAACACCGGGGAGCTGTTTTTT. This codes for CASSLQGETNTGELFF.

This clone was seen repeatedly, ten times or more. This chain connects TRBV18 to TRBJ1-2; unclear D gene. V was clipped by 6 bases and J by 8 bases, with 13 bases between them. The CDR3 covers 12 residues. Germline loops: CDR1 KGHSH, CDR2 LQKENI. CDR3 region: CASSEARSGYTF. The CDR3 region has the DNA TGTGCCAGCTCTGAGGCTCGATCGGGCTACACCTTC.

This clone was picked up a small number of times. The chain is built from TRBV28 and TRBJ2-3; D call uncertain. The CDR3 runs to 12 residues. Deletions cut 2 bases from V and 4 bases from J, with 4 bases between. The germline V gene has CDR1 MDHEN and CDR2 SYDVKM. Here the CDR3 DNA reads TGTGCCAGCAGTTTAACCCCAGATACGCAGTATTTT. It yields the protein CASSLTPDTQYF.

This clone has only a few counts. This chain connects TRBV4-3 to TRBJ1-2; a weak D match, TRBD1 (6 bases). Deletions cut 1 base from V and 4 bases from J, with 10 bases between. This CDR3 has 14 amino acids. The germline V gene encodes CDR1 LGHNA and CDR2 YSLEER. DNA of the CDR3: TGCGCCAGCAGCCAAGGACAGGAGGGCTATGGCTACACCTTC. Translating gives CASSQGQEGYGYTF.

The rearrangement uses TRBV5-1 and TRBJ2-7, with 7 bases lining up with TRBD2. The ends lost 1 base at V and 3 bases at J; junction bases unmatched: 4. Germline V gene lookup returns CDR1 SGHRS and CDR2 YFSETQ. CDR3 length equals 14 residues. CDR3 protein: CASSLRLADYEQYF. The CDR3 DNA reads TGCGCCAGCAGCTTGAGGCTAGCGGACTACGAGCAGTACTTC.

V is TRBV3-1 and J is TRBJ2-1, with D possibly matching TRBD2 (5 bases). V was clipped by 0 bases and J by 0 bases, with 12 bases between them. CDR1 is LGHDT and CDR2 is YNNKEL in the germline V gene (reference sequence). This CDR3 contains 17 residues. CDR3 residues: CASSQDKDLGSYNEQFF. As DNA, the CDR3 is TGTGCCAGCAGCCAAGATAAGGACTTAGGCTCCTACAATGAGCAGTTCTTC.

This clone was picked up a small number of times. This chain joins TRBV27 and TRBJ2-1, with D tentatively TRBD1 (6 bases). Germline lookup yields CDR1 MNHEY and CDR2 SMNVEV (reference sequence). The CDR3 is 17 residues long. V was pared by 5 bases and J by 0 bases, with 17 bases between. Here the CDR3 reads CASSTWTVAGSYNEQFF. The CDR3 coding sequence is TGTGCCAGCAGTACCTGGACAGTGGCGGGCTCCTACAATGAGCAGTTCTTC.

The rearrangement uses TRBV20-1 and TRBJ1-5; D ambiguous. The germline gives CDR1 DFQATT, CDR2 SNEGSKA (reference sequence). V lost 0 bases to trimming and J lost 7 bases, with 16 bases between them. This CDR3 is built from 15 residues. The CDR3 region has the DNA TGCAGTGCTAGAGAGTCTCGCAGGTTGGGGCAGCCCCAGCATTTT. Translating gives CSARESRRLGQPQHF.

This clone showed up just a few times. The chain carries TRBV12-3 or TRBV12-4 and TRBJ2-7, with 9 bases aligning to TRBD2. V gave up 2 bases and J gave up 0 bases; unmatched junction bases: 2. This CDR3 is built from 15 residues. Here the CDR3 DNA reads TGTGCCAGCAGTTTAAGTAGCGGGAGCTCCTACGAGCAGTACTTC. Protein sequence: CASSLSSGSSYEQYF.

This clone was observed a handful of times. The rearrangement uses TRBV2 and TRBJ2-7; TRBD2 agrees at 10 bases. Trimming at V came to 6 bases and at J to 2 bases, leaving 4 bases not matched to a gene. This CDR3 is 14 amino acids long. Germline V CDR1 and CDR2: SNHLY, FYNNEI. Here the CDR3 reads CASRPGLATYEQYF. Written as DNA, the CDR3 is TGTGCCAGCAGACCGGGACTAGCGACCTACGAGCAGTACTTC.

By proportion, this clone is medium-sized. This chain connects TRBV5-1 to TRBJ2-2, with 10 bases aligning to TRBD2. This CDR3 is built from 16 residues. Trimming at V came to 0 bases and at J to 6 bases, leaving 5 bases not matched to a gene. Germline V gene data show CDR1 as SGHRS and CDR2 as YFSETQ. The CDR3 here is CASSLERTSGSGELFF. CDR3 nucleotides: TGCGCCAGCAGCTTGGAAAGGACTAGCGGATCCGGGGAGCTGTTTTTT.

In its sample, this clone ranks as medium-sized. The chain joins TRBV4-3 to TRBJ2-7; the D is unclear. The CDR3 length is 14 residues. Germline V gene data show CDR1 as LGHNA and CDR2 as YSLEER. Trimming cost V 1 base and J 5 bases, with 12 bases left between them. The DNA of the CDR3 is TGCGCCAGCAGCCAAGCCTGGGGTCCCCACGAGCAGTACTTC. This codes for CASSQAWGPHEQYF.

This clone is medium-sized. The chain uses TRBV18 and TRBJ2-2; 8 bases line up with TRBD1. The V gene end was trimmed by 1 base and the J gene end by 7 bases; junction bases not matched to a gene: 5. The CDR3 has 15 residues. Germline CDR1 is KGHSH and CDR2 is LQKENI. The CDR3 nucleotides read TGTGCCAGCTCACCACGGCAGGGGGCTATCGGGGAGCTGTTTTTT. This gives the protein CASSPRQGAIGELFF.

This clone occurred a few times. The rearrangement uses TRBV19 and TRBJ2-7, with D perhaps TRBD2 (6 bases). This CDR3 contains 12 residues. Between the trimmed V and J ends, which lost 5 bases and 6 bases, there was a span of 11 bases. Germline V lookup: CDR1 LNHDA, CDR2 SQIVND (reference sequence). The CDR3 DNA follows: TGTGCCAGTAGTTTAACCGGGAGCGAGCAGTACTTC. As protein: CASSLTGSEQYF.

This clone is deemed medium-sized (0.01 to 0.1%). This chain joins TRBV20-1 and TRBJ2-1; 16 nucleotides agree with TRBD2. This CDR3 is built from 16 residues. V was pared by 0 bases and J by 8 bases, with 4 bases of the junction left unmatched. From germline, CDR1 is DFQATT and CDR2 SNEGSKA (reference sequence). As DNA, the CDR3 is TGCAGTGCTAGAGATGAGGGACTAGCGGGAGGGGATGAGCAGTTCTTC. Its protein is CSARDEGLAGGDEQFF.

This CDR3 reads CASSPQSGRAADTQYF. The CDR3, as DNA: TGTGCCAGCAGCCCCCAAAGCGGGAGGGCGGCAGATACGCAGTATTTT. The chain employs TRBV9 and TRBJ2-3, with TRBD2 matching over 10 bases. CDR3 size: 16 residues. Losses at the gene ends were 4 bases for V and 4 bases for J; bases not matched to a gene: 9. CDR1 is SGDLS, CDR2 YYNGEE, per germline.

This clone came up many times. The chain uses TRBV29-1 and TRBJ2-5; 8 bases are shared with TRBD1. In germline, CDR1 is SQVTM, CDR2 ANQGSEA. Trimming at V came to 6 bases and at J to 4 bases, leaving 10 bases not matched to a gene. The CDR3 has 14 residues. The CDR3 sequence is CSVGTDRGRETQYF. In DNA form, the CDR3 reads TGCAGCGTGGGGACCGACAGGGGAAGAGAGACCCAGTACTTC.

This clone was counted at least ten times. This sequence joins TRBV7-9 and TRBJ2-3; D ambiguous. The germline CDR1 and CDR2 sequences are SEHNR and FQNEAQ (reference sequence). Trimming left V 5 bases short and J 4 bases short, with 10 bases between. The CDR3 totals 13 residues. The CDR3 nucleotides are TGTGCCAGCAGCCAGTACACATCAGATACGCAGTATTTT. Protein product: CASSQYTSDTQYF.

The V and J genes are TRBV7-2 and TRBJ2-1; tentatively, D is TRBD2 (6 bases). The CDR3 contains 15 residues. V was shortened by 0 bases and J by 8 bases, with 14 bases between the two germline ends. The germline CDR1 and CDR2 sequences are SGHTA and FQGNSA. CDR3 loop: CASSLATGALDEQFF. The CDR3 DNA sequence: TGTGCCAGCAGCTTAGCAACGGGAGCCCTCGATGAGCAGTTCTTC.

This clone has just a few counts. This rearrangement joins TRBV6-6 to TRBJ2-3; D is unresolved. Per the germline V gene, CDR1 is MNHNY and CDR2 is SVGAGI (reference sequence). The V end lost 0 bases, the J end lost 1 base, and 5 bases lay between the germline ends. The CDR3 spans 14 residues. The CDR3 here is CASSYSKGTDTQYF. CDR3 in DNA: TGTGCCAGCAGTTACTCTAAAGGCACAGATACGCAGTATTTT.

A few counts support this clone. The chain recombines TRBV19 with TRBJ1-5; D is unresolved. The germline V gene has CDR1 LNHDA and CDR2 SQIVND (reference sequence). Deletions cut 7 bases from V and 0 bases from J, with 7 bases between. The CDR3 totals 13 residues. The CDR3 region has the DNA TGTGCCAGTAATTGGCGTAGCAATCAGCCCCAGCATTTT. Encoded protein: CASNWRSNQPQHF.

The J gene is TRBJ1-4, the V gene TRBV4-1; D gene uncertain. The CDR3 sequence is 13 residues long. Trimming cost V 4 bases and J 7 bases, with 10 bases left between them. Germline CDR1 reads MGHRA; CDR2 reads YSYEKL. CDR3 sequence: CASSPYGTEKLFF. CDR3 DNA sequence: TGCGCCAGCAGCCCCTATGGTACTGAAAAACTGTTTTTT.

In its sample, this clone ranks as medium-sized. The rearrangement links TRBV10-3 to TRBJ1-2; D not certain. This CDR3 is built from 17 residues. Germline CDR1 ENHRY, CDR2 SYGVKD. The V end lost 2 bases, the J end lost 2 bases, and 18 bases lay between the germline ends. For the CDR3, the DNA is TGTGCCATCAGTGAGGGTGGGCAGTTCCTAGTCAACTATGGCTACACCTTC. It codes for CAISEGGQFLVNYGYTF.

This clone is medium-sized in the sample. The V and J genes are TRBV4-1 and TRBJ2-2, with unresolved D. The CDR3 extends over 15 amino acids. CDR1 MGHRA and CDR2 YSYEKL come from the germline V gene. Between the trimmed V and J ends, which lost 4 bases and 6 bases, there was a span of 15 bases. This chain's CDR3 is CASSRHQENPGELFF. In nucleotides, the CDR3 is TGCGCCAGCAGCCGTCACCAGGAAAATCCCGGGGAGCTGTTTTTT.

This clone was counted only a few times. The chain links TRBV6-4 to TRBJ1-1, with 9 bases identical to TRBD1. Germline V CDR1 and CDR2: MRHNA, SNTAGT. The CDR3 totals 18 residues. V dropped 4 bases and J dropped 1; count of bases not matched to a gene: 13. The CDR3 spells CASSARGDRGYENTEAFF. CDR3 DNA sequence: TGTGCCAGCAGTGCGAGGGGCGACAGGGGGTATGAGAACACTGAAGCTTTCTTT.